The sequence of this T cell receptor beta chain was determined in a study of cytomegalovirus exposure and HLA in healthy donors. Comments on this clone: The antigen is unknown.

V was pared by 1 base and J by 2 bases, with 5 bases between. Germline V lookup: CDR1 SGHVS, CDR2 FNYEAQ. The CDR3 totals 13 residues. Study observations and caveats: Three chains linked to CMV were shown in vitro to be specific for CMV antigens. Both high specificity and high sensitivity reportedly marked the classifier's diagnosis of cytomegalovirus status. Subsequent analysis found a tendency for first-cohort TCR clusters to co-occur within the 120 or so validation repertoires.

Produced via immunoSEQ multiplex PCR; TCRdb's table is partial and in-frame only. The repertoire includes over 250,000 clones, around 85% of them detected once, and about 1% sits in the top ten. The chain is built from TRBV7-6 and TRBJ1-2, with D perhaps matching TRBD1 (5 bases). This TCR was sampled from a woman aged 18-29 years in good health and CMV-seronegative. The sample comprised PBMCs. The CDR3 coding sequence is TGTGCCAGCAGCTTAGAGGGGAACTATGGCTACACCTTC. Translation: CASSLEGNYGYTF.